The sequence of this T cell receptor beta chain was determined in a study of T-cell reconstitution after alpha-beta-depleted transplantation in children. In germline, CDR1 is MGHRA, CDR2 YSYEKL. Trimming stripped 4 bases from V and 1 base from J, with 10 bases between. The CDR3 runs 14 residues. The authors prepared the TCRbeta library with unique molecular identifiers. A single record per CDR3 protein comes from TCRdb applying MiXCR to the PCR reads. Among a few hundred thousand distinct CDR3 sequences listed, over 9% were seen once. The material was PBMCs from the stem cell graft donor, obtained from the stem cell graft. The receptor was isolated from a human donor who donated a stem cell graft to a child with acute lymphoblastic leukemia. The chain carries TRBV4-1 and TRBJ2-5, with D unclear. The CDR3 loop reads CASSPAVRQETQYF. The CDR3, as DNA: TGCGCCAGCAGCCCTGCGGTGCGCCAAGAGACCCAGTACTTC.